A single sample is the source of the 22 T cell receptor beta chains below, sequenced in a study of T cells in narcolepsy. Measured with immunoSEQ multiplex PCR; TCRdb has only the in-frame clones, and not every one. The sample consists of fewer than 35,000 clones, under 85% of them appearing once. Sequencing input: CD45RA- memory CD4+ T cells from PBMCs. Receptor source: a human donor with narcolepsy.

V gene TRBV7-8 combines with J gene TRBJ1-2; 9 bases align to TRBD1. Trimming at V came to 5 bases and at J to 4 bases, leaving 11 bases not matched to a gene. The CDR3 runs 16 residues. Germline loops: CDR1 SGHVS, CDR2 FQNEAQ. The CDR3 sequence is CASSVRDRDSIYGYTF. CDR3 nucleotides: TGTGCCAGCAGCGTCCGGGACAGGGATTCTATCTATGGCTACACCTTC.

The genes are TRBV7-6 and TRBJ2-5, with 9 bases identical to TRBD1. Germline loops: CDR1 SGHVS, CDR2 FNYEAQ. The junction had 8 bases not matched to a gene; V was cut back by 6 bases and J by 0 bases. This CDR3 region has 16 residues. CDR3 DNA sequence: TGTGCCAGCAGGACTAACAGGGGGCAGTACCAAGAGACCCAGTACTTC. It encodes CASRTNRGQYQETQYF.

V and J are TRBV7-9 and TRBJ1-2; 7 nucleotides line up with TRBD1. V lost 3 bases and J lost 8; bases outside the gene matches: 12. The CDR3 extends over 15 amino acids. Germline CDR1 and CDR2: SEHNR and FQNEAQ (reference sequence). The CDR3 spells CASSFDFDREKGYTF. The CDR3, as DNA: TGTGCCAGCAGCTTTGACTTCGACAGGGAGAAAGGCTACACCTTC.

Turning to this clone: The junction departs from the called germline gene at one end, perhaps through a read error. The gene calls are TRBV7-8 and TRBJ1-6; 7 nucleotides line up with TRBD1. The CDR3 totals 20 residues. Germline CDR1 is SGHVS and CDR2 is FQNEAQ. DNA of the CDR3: TGTGCCGGCAGTTATAGGGGCCGACAGGGCGAGAGCTCCTATAATTCACCCCTCCACTTT. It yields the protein CAGSYRGRQGESSYNSPLHF.

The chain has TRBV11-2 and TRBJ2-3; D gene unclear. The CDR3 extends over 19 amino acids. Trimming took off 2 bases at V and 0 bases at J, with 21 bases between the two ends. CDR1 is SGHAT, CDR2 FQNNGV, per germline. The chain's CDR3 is CASSLIGSFLSGSTDTQYF. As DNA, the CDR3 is TGTGCCAGCAGCTTAATCGGTAGCTTTCTCTCCGGGAGCACAGATACGCAGTATTTT.

This CDR3 is CASSHNLGQETQYF. Here the CDR3 DNA reads TGTGCCAGCAGCCACAACCTAGGGCAAGAGACCCAGTACTTC. The genes are TRBV4-2 and TRBJ2-5; no definite D call. The germline V and J ends were trimmed by 3 bases and 2 bases, with 10 bases remaining between them. This CDR3 comprises 14 residues. Germline lookup yields CDR1 LGHNA and CDR2 YNFKEQ.

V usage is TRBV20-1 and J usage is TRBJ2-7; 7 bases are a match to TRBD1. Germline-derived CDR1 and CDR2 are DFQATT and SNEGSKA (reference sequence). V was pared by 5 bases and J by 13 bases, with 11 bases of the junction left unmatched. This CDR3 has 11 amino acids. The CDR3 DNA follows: TGCAGTGCTTGGACAGGAGGTACCCCATACTTC. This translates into CSAWTGGTPYF.

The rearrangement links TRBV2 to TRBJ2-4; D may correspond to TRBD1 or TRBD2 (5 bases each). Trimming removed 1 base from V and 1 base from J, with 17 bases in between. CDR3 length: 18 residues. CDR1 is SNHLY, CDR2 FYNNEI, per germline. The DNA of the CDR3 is TGTGCCAGCAGTGAAGAGAGGCGAGGGGCCCCGGCCAAAAACATTCAGTACTTC. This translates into CASSEERRGAPAKNIQYF.

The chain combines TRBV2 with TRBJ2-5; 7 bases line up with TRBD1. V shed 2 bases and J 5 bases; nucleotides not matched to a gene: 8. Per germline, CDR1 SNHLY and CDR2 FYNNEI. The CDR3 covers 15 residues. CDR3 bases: TGTGCCAGCAGTGAACTCAGGGGGATTGCGGAGACCCAGTACTTC. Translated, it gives CASSELRGIAETQYF. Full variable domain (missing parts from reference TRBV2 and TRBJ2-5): EPEVTQTPSHQVTQMGQEVILRCVPISNHLYFYWYRQILGQKVEFLVSFYNNEISEKSEIFDDQFSVERPDGSNFTLKIRSTKLEDSAMYFCASSELRGIAETQYFGPGTRLLVL.

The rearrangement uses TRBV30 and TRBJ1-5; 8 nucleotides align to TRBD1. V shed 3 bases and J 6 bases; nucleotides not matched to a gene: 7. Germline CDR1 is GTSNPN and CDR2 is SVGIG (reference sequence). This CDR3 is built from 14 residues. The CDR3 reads CAWSYTGGGQPQHF. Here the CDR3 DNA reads TGTGCCTGGAGCTATACAGGGGGAGGTCAGCCCCAGCATTTT.

CDR3 loop: CASRVAGVPGNTGELFF. In DNA, the CDR3 is TGTGCCAGCAGGGTAGCGGGGGTTCCTGGAAACACCGGGGAGCTGTTTTTT. V gene TRBV27 combines with J gene TRBJ2-2; 9 nucleotides agree with TRBD2. Germline loops: CDR1 MNHEY, CDR2 SMNVEV (reference sequence). The CDR3 contains 17 residues. The ends lost 6 bases at V and 2 bases at J; junction bases unmatched: 10.

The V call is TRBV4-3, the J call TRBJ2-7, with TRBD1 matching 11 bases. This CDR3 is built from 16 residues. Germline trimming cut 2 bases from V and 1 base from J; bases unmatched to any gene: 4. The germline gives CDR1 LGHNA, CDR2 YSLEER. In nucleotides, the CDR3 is TGCGCCAGCAGCCAAAGTGGGGACAGGGGGTCCTACGAGCAGTACTTC. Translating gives CASSQSGDRGSYEQYF.

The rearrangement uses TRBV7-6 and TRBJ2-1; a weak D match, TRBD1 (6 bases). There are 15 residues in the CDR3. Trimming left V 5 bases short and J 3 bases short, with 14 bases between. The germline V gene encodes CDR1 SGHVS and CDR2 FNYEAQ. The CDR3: CASSPGTYNYNEQFF. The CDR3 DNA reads TGTGCCAGCAGCCCCGGGACATACAACTACAATGAGCAGTTCTTC.

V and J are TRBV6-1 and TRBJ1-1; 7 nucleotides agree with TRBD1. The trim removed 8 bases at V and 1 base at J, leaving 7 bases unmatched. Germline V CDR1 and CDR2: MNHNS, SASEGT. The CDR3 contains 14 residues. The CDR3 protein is CASHDRTGNTEAFF. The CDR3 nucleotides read TGTGCCAGCCACGATCGGACAGGGAACACTGAAGCTTTCTTT.

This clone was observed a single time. CDR3: CASRGEVTDTQYF. CDR3 nucleotide sequence: TGTGCCAGCAGAGGGGAGGTCACAGATACGCAGTATTTT. This sequence joins TRBV2 and TRBJ2-3; weak D call: TRBD2 (6 bases). V was clipped by 6 bases and J by 2 bases, with 9 bases between them. The CDR3 spans 13 residues. The germline gives CDR1 SNHLY, CDR2 FYNNEI.

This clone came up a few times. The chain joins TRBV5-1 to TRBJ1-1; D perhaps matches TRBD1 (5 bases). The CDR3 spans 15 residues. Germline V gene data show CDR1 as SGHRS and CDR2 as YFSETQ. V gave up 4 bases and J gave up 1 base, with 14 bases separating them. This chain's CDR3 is CASSLPGQTNTEAFF. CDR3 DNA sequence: TGCGCCAGCAGCCTGCCGGGGCAGACGAACACTGAAGCTTTCTTT.

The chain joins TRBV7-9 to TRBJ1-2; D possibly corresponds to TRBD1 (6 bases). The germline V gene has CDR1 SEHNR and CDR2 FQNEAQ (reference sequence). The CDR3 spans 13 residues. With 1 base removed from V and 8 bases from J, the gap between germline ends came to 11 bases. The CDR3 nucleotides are TGTGCCAGCAGCTTAGACGGGGGCGGAGGCTACACCTTC. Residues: CASSLDGGGGYTF.

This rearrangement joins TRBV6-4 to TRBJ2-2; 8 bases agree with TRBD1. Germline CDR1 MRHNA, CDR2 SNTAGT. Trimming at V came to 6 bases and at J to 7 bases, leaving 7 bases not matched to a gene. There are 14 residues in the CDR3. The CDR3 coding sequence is TGTGCCAGCAGCATGGACAGGGTGGACGGGGAGCTGTTTTTT. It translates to CASSMDRVDGELFF.

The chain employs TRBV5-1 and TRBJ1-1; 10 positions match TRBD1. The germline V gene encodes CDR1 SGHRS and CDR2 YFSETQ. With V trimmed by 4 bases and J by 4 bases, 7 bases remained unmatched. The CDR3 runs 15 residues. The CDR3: CASSPRQGARTEAFF. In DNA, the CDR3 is TGCGCCAGCAGCCCTCGACAGGGGGCCCGCACTGAAGCTTTCTTT.

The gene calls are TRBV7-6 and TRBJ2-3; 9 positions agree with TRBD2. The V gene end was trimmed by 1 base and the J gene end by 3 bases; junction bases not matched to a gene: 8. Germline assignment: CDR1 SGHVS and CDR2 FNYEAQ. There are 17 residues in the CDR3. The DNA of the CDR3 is TGTGCCAGCAGCTTAGGGCTAGCGGGGTCGACTACAGATACGCAGTATTTT. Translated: CASSLGLAGSTTDTQYF. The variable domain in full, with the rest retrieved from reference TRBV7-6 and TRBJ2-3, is GAGVSQSPRYKVTKRGQDVALRCDPISGHVSLYWYRQALGQGPEFLTYFNYEAQQDKSGLPNDRFSAERPEGSISTLTIQRTEQRDSAMYRCASSLGLAGSTTDTQYFGPGTRLTVL.

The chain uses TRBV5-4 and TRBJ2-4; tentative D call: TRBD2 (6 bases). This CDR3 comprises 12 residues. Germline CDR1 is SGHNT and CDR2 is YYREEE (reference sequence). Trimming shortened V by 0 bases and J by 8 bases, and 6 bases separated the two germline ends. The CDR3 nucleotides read TGTGCCAGCAGCTTGGGGGGGGACATTCAGTACTTC. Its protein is CASSLGGDIQYF.

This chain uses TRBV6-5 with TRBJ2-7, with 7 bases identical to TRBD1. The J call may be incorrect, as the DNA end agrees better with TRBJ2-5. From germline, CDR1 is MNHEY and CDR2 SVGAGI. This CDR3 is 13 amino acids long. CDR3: CASRGDSLETQYF. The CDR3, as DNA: TGTGCCAGCAGGGGGGACAGTTTAGAGACCCAGTACTTC.